The sequence of this TCR beta chain was determined in a study of early stage breast cancer tumors. Study information: Around 10-fold was the mean read coverage per sample.

Assay: immunoSEQ multiplex PCR; the TCRdb copy retains only in-frame clones and omits some. The sample records approximately 39,000 clones, roughly 70% being singletons. Findings and limits, study-wide: Most shared enriched TCRB sequences were commonly generated ones. Comparing each tissue with blood distinguished tumor from normal in about 90% of the 16 patients.

As concerns this clone: Its antigen is currently unknown.

The CDR3 contains 13 residues. V lost 4 bases, J lost 2 bases, and 8 bases lay in between. Germline V gene lookup returns CDR1 MNHNS and CDR2 SASEGT. Specimen: blood. The TCR comes from a person in their 60s with breast cancer. This chain links TRBV6-1 with TRBJ2-5; either TRBD1 or TRBD2 may supply D (5 bases each). The DNA for the CDR3 is TGTGCCAGCAGTGGAGGGGCTCAAGAGACCCAGTACTTC. It encodes CASSGGAQETQYF.